The 21 T cell receptor beta chains below were found in one sample sequenced in a study of blood T cells in healthy people across ages. A J-beta primer mix and a sample-barcoded 5' primer were used in a second PCR of about 7 to 11 cycles. TCRdb itself ran the 5' RACE reads through MiXCR, one entry per CDR3 protein. The repertoire holds over 700,000 distinct CDR3 sequences, 20% to 30% seen once, with under 10% in the top ten. These sequences were also reported in another study, on T cells of mothers and their children.

The material sequenced was blood. These receptor sequences come from a boy aged 10-17 years in good health.

This clonotype has only a few counts. This sequence joins TRBV28 and TRBJ2-1; 8 bases match TRBD2. Germline-derived CDR1 and CDR2 are MDHEN and SYDVKM. Trimming at V came to 7 bases and at J to 7 bases, leaving 15 bases not matched to a gene. CDR3 length equals 16 residues. This CDR3 reads CASKDIREGQGNEQFF. The CDR3 DNA sequence: TGTGCCAGCAAGGATATACGGGAGGGCCAGGGTAATGAGCAGTTCTTC.

V gene TRBV5-6 combines with J gene TRBJ2-7, with D possibly matching TRBD2 (5 bases). Trimming shortened V by 4 bases and J by 3 bases, and 14 bases separated the two germline ends. This CDR3 spans 14 amino acids. From germline, CDR1 is SGHDT and CDR2 YYEEEE. The CDR3: CASSRTAQLYEQYF. CDR3 DNA: TGTGCCAGCAGCCGGACTGCCCAACTCTACGAGCAGTACTTC.

A single count supports this clonotype. The chain links TRBV28 to TRBJ2-5, with TRBD1 matching 7 bases. Germline loops: CDR1 MDHEN, CDR2 SYDVKM. The V gene end was trimmed by 7 bases and the J gene end by 11 bases; junction bases not matched to a gene: 16. This CDR3 spans 14 amino acids. CDR3 nucleotide sequence: TGTGCCAGCATTCAGGGCCAGGGGGTGGGTGAGCAGTACTTC. Translated, it gives CASIQGQGVGEQYF.

This clonotype showed up just a few times. The chain uses TRBV6-6 and TRBJ2-1; 8 positions match TRBD2. The DNA matches TRBJ2-5 better at its end, which makes the J call doubtful. Germline loops: CDR1 MNHNY, CDR2 SVGAGI (reference sequence). This CDR3 is built from 14 residues. CDR3 loop: CASVSSGSRKTQYF. The CDR3 nucleotides are TGTGCCAGCGTCTCCAGCGGGAGCAGAAAGACCCAGTACTTC.

The V call is TRBV13, the J call TRBJ2-2; 11 bases are a match to TRBD1. The CDR3 has 20 amino acids. V lost 4 bases and J lost 3; bases outside the gene matches: 16. CDR1 is PRHDT and CDR2 is FYEKMQ in the germline V gene (reference sequence). CDR3 sequence reads: CASSSPLMTGTGGYTGELFF. Here the CDR3 DNA reads TGTGCCAGCAGCTCTCCATTAATGACCGGGACAGGGGGGTACACCGGGGAGCTGTTTTTT.

The chain joins TRBV4-3 to TRBJ1-1; D is uncertain. Germline CDR1 and CDR2: LGHNA and YSLEER. Between the trimmed V and J ends, which lost 1 base and 3 bases, there was a span of 6 bases. The CDR3 is 13 amino acids. The CDR3 DNA follows: TGCGCCAGCAGCCAAGCGGCGTACACTGAAGCTTTCTTT. Residues: CASSQAAYTEAFF.

DNA of the CDR3: TGTGCCAGCGGCGTGAAGGGAGATTTACCCCTCCACTTT. Protein: CASGVKGDLPLHF. The rearrangement joins TRBV5-5 to TRBJ1-6; D is unclear. Germline assignment: CDR1 SGHKS and CDR2 YYEKEE (reference sequence). This CDR3 has 13 residues. With 7 bases removed from V and 12 bases from J, the gap between germline ends came to 17 bases.

A note on this clonotype: A clone one base away is much larger, so this may be a read error. The genes are TRBV12-3 or TRBV12-4 and TRBJ1-6, with TRBD1 identical over 10 bases. V lost 4 bases to trimming and J lost 7 bases; unmatched junction nucleotides: 1. The CDR3 consists of 14 residues. The CDR3 loop is CASSWGQGNSPLHF. CDR3 sequence (DNA): TGTGCCAGCAGTTGGGGACAGGGGAATTCACCCCTCCACTTT.

The chain employs TRBV27 and TRBJ2-7; a possible D gene is TRBD2 (6 bases). Trimming cost V 8 bases and J 4 bases, with 12 bases left between them. The CDR3 totals 12 residues. CDR1 MNHEY and CDR2 SMNVEV come from the germline V gene (reference sequence). CDR3: CASSGGMYEQYF. CDR3 DNA sequence: TGTGCCAGCTCCGGGGGAATGTACGAGCAGTACTTC.

This clonotype was recorded a few times. This chain links TRBV29-1 with TRBJ1-4, with D maybe TRBD1 (5 bases). Trimming pared 7 bases from V and 7 bases from J, leaving 16 bases between. The CDR3 length is 13 residues. CDR1 and CDR2 (germline): SQVTM, ANQGSEA. CDR3 DNA: TGCAGCGCCCGGACCGGGGGAGGTGAAAAACTGTTTTTT. This gives the protein CSARTGGGEKLFF.

The chain couples TRBV3-1 to TRBJ2-5; D unclear. Germline loops: CDR1 LGHDT, CDR2 YNNKEL (reference sequence). This CDR3 has 12 residues. Trimming cost V 7 bases and J 10 bases, with 16 bases left between them. DNA of the CDR3: TGTGCCAGCAATAAGTTCGGTTGGGACCAGTACTTC. Translated: CASNKFGWDQYF.

The chain combines TRBV10-1 with TRBJ2-5; 8 bases are a match to TRBD1. The closer fit of TRBJ2-7 to the DNA end suggests the J call may be wrong. CDR1 WNHNN and CDR2 SYGVQD come from the germline V gene (reference sequence). The CDR3 covers 15 residues. The CDR3 reads CASSGKPGQADEQYF. CDR3 in DNA: TGCGCCAGCAGCGGAAAACCGGGACAGGCGGACGAGCAGTACTTC.

This clonotype has only a few counts. In DNA, the CDR3 is TGCGCCAGCAGCTTGGAGGGGGGAACGATCGCAGATACGCAGTATTTT. This codes for CASSLEGGTIADTQYF. The J gene is TRBJ2-3, the V gene TRBV5-1; D tentatively reads TRBD1 or TRBD2 (6 bases each). The germline CDR1 and CDR2 sequences are SGHRS and YFSETQ. V was pared by 0 bases and J by 4 bases, with 15 bases between. This CDR3 region has 16 residues.

This clonotype was found a few times. This chain joins TRBV29-1 and TRBJ2-3; maybe TRBD2 (6 bases). Looked up from germline, CDR1 is SQVTM and CDR2 is ANQGSEA. The CDR3 is made up of 13 amino acids. Trimming took off 4 bases at V and 2 bases at J, with 10 bases between the two ends. The CDR3 protein is CSVAGRPTDTQYF. The CDR3 nucleotides are TGCAGCGTTGCCGGGAGACCCACAGATACGCAGTATTTT.

The gene calls are TRBV4-2 and TRBJ2-2, with 9 bases aligning to TRBD2. Trimming removed 0 bases from V and 6 bases from J; junction bases left unmatched: 8. CDR3 length: 17 amino acids. Germline V CDR1 and CDR2: LGHNA, YNFKEQ. The CDR3 protein is CASSQEGGGAWAGELFF. The CDR3 DNA reads TGTGCCAGCAGCCAAGAAGGCGGGGGGGCCTGGGCCGGGGAGCTGTTTTTT.

CDR3 region: CASSWGQVYEQYF. The DNA of the CDR3 is TGTGCCAGCAGCTGGGGACAGGTCTACGAGCAGTACTTC. The chain has TRBV7-2 and TRBJ2-5; TRBD1 matches 8 bases. The J call may be wrong; the DNA end is better matched by TRBJ2-7. CDR3 length: 13 amino acids. The germline CDR1 and CDR2 sequences are SGHTA and FQGNSA.

This clonotype was counted a few times. The V gene is TRBV20-1, the J gene TRBJ2-7; D gene unclear. This CDR3 region has 15 residues. Germline CDR1 and CDR2: DFQATT and SNEGSKA (reference sequence). V was trimmed by 0 bases and J by 2 bases, leaving 14 bases between them. In DNA form, the CDR3 reads TGCAGTGCTAGAGAGTACCGGGTCCCTGCCTACGAGCAGTACTTC. It encodes CSAREYRVPAYEQYF.

In nucleotides, the CDR3 is TGTGCCAGCAGTGTAACAGGGGTCGTAGCCAAAAACATTCAGTACTTC. This encodes CASSVTGVVAKNIQYF. This chain links TRBV12-3 or TRBV12-4 with TRBJ2-4, with 7 positions matching TRBD1. V shed 5 bases, J shed 0 bases, and the junction held 7 bases outside the gene matches. This CDR3 contains 16 residues.

This clonotype has more than one count but fewer than ten. The chain is built from TRBV20-1 and TRBJ2-1; the match to TRBD2 covers 8 bases. Germline-derived CDR1 and CDR2 are DFQATT and SNEGSKA (reference sequence). This CDR3 is built from 15 residues. Losses at the gene ends were 3 bases for V and 0 bases for J; bases not matched to a gene: 4. Here the CDR3 reads CSASQRGSSYNEQFF. The DNA for the CDR3 is TGCAGTGCTAGTCAGCGGGGGAGCTCCTACAATGAGCAGTTCTTC.

This clonotype turned up a few times. The junction departs from germline at one end; a sequencing error may be responsible. V is TRBV6-1 and J is TRBJ2-5, with D possibly being TRBD1 or TRBD2 (5 bases each). The CDR3 runs to 12 residues. CDR1 is MNHNS and CDR2 is SASEGT in the germline V gene. The CDR3 DNA sequence: TGTGCCAGCAGTGAAAGAGGGACCGCCGGGCGCTTC. It is translated as CASSERGTAGRF.

In its sample, this clonotype was seen many times. The genes are TRBV7-2 and TRBJ2-5; D uncertain. This CDR3 is 11 amino acids long. V was cut by 4 bases and J by 5 bases, with 5 bases left in between. Germline V gene lookup returns CDR1 SGHTA and CDR2 FQGNSA. The CDR3 loop is CASSSSETQYF. For the CDR3, the DNA is TGTGCCAGCAGCTCGTCCGAGACCCAGTACTTC.